This is a list of T cell receptor beta chains from one sample in a study of T cell responses to AZD1222 COVID-19 vaccine. The repertoire was sequenced with immunoSEQ multiplex PCR; TCRdb's copy has only in-frame clones and lacks some. Among roughly 140,000 clones listed, over 75% were seen once. Sequences were derived from peripheral blood, sampled on day 0 of AZD1222 vaccination. The receptor source for this set is an adult in good health. Both conserved end residues are part of each CDR3. Fields, in order: V gene, clone size, J gene, D gene, CDR3 DNA, CDR3 protein. The D gene is left open where the match is weak. Not every row has a clone size; where given, it reads once, few, many or a size class.

v_call: TRBV11-3; clone_size: NA; j_call: TRBJ2-3; d_call: NA; cdr3_nt: TGTGCCAGCAGCGGATCCCAGGGTACGCAGTATTTT; cdr3_aa: CASSGSQGTQYF
v_call: TRBV6-1; clone_size: NA; j_call: TRBJ1-5; d_call: NA; cdr3_nt: TGTGCCAGCAGTGAAGCAGGAGTAGGCGATCCCCAGCATTTT; cdr3_aa: CASSEAGVGDPQHF
v_call: TRBV24-1; clone_size: NA; j_call: TRBJ1-5; d_call: NA; cdr3_nt: TGTGCCACCAGTTGGGGGCAGCCCCAGCATTTT; cdr3_aa: CATSWGQPQHF
v_call: TRBV11-2; clone_size: NA; j_call: TRBJ2-6; d_call: TRBD1; cdr3_nt: TGTGCCAGCAGCCGGTCAACAGGGGCCTCTGGGGCCAACGTCCTGACTTTC; cdr3_aa: CASSRSTGASGANVLTF
v_call: TRBV19; clone_size: NA; j_call: TRBJ2-1; d_call: TRBD2; cdr3_nt: TGTGCCAGTAGTTTGCGGGGGGGAGAAAACAATGAGCAGTTCTTC; cdr3_aa: CASSLRGGENNEQFF
v_call: TRBV19; clone_size: NA; j_call: TRBJ2-7; d_call: NA; cdr3_nt: TGTGCCAGTAGCTGGCAGGAATCCTACGAGCAGTACTTC; cdr3_aa: CASSWQESYEQYF
v_call: TRBV6-4; clone_size: NA; j_call: TRBJ1-1; d_call: NA; cdr3_nt: TGTGCCAGCAGTGACTCGGGCAGGGGCCGGGACACTGAAGCTTTCTTT; cdr3_aa: CASSDSGRGRDTEAFF
v_call: TRBV11-2; clone_size: NA; j_call: TRBJ2-5; d_call: NA; cdr3_nt: TGTGCCAGCAGCTTAGATCTGGAGACCCAGTACTTC; cdr3_aa: CASSLDLETQYF
v_call: TRBV5-1; clone_size: NA; j_call: TRBJ2-5; d_call: NA; cdr3_nt: TGCGCCAGCAGCTTTGCGGACTATCAGAGGGGGACCCAGTACTTC; cdr3_aa: CASSFADYQRGTQYF
v_call: TRBV19; clone_size: NA; j_call: TRBJ2-3; d_call: TRBD2; cdr3_nt: TGTGCCAGTGGGGCCCTAGCGGGAGTAAGAGATACGCAGTATTTT; cdr3_aa: CASGALAGVRDTQYF
v_call: TRBV5-1; clone_size: NA; j_call: TRBJ2-7; d_call: NA; cdr3_nt: TGCGCCAGCAGTCGGGATCTCAGCGAGCAGTACTTC; cdr3_aa: CASSRDLSEQYF
v_call: TRBV9; clone_size: NA; j_call: TRBJ2-1; d_call: NA; cdr3_nt: TGTGCCAGCAGTCTCTCTTCCTACAATGAGCAGTTCTTC; cdr3_aa: CASSLSSYNEQFF
v_call: TRBV7-3; clone_size: once; j_call: TRBJ2-1; d_call: TRBD2; cdr3_nt: TGTGCCAGCAGCTTAACCGGGACTAGTGAGCAGTTCTTC; cdr3_aa: CASSLTGTSEQFF
v_call: TRBV5-6; clone_size: NA; j_call: TRBJ1-1; d_call: TRBD1; cdr3_nt: TGTGCCAGCAGCCTGGACAGGGTCTTTTCTGAAGCTTTCTTT; cdr3_aa: CASSLDRVFSEAFF
v_call: TRBV6-1; clone_size: NA; j_call: TRBJ1-2; d_call: NA; cdr3_nt: TGTGCCAGCAGTGAACAGGGGCACTATGGCTACACCTTC; cdr3_aa: CASSEQGHYGYTF
v_call: TRBV5-4; clone_size: NA; j_call: TRBJ1-2; d_call: NA; cdr3_nt: TGTGCCAGCAGGAACAGAGGTGGAAACTATGGCTACACCTTC; cdr3_aa: CASRNRGGNYGYTF
v_call: TRBV23-1; clone_size: few; j_call: TRBJ1-3; d_call: NA; cdr3_nt: TGCGCCAGCAGTCACGGGGGAGGGGCCAGCTCCTCTGGAAACACCATATATTTT; cdr3_aa: CASSHGGGASSSGNTIYF
v_call: TRBV6-6; clone_size: NA; j_call: TRBJ1-6; d_call: TRBD1; cdr3_nt: TGTGCCAGCAGTCCGAAGGGACAGGGTGGCTCACCCCTCCACTTT; cdr3_aa: CASSPKGQGGSPLHF
v_call: TRBV28; clone_size: NA; j_call: TRBJ1-2; d_call: NA; cdr3_nt: TGTGCCAGCAGTCTCCCCGGGACTCACTATGGCTACACCTTC; cdr3_aa: CASSLPGTHYGYTF
v_call: TRBV7-2; clone_size: NA; j_call: TRBJ1-1; d_call: TRBD1; cdr3_nt: TGTGCCAGCAGCACCGCCGGGACAGCGAACACTGAAGCTTTCTTT; cdr3_aa: CASSTAGTANTEAFF
v_call: TRBV6-5; clone_size: NA; j_call: TRBJ2-7; d_call: NA; cdr3_nt: TGTGCCAGCGCATCGGGGCCCCACGAGCAGTACTTC; cdr3_aa: CASASGPHEQYF
v_call: TRBV7-9; clone_size: NA; j_call: TRBJ1-5; d_call: NA; cdr3_nt: TGTGCCAGCAGCTTCGCTAGCAATCAGCCCCAGCATTTT; cdr3_aa: CASSFASNQPQHF
v_call: TRBV5-1; clone_size: NA; j_call: TRBJ1-1; d_call: NA; cdr3_nt: TGCGCCAGCAAGAAAGACATTTACACTGAAGCTTTCTTT; cdr3_aa: CASKKDIYTEAFF
v_call: TRBV6-5; clone_size: NA; j_call: TRBJ2-7; d_call: NA; cdr3_nt: TGTGCCAGCAGTTACTCGGCGGCATCTACCTACGAGCAGTACTTC; cdr3_aa: CASSYSAASTYEQYF
v_call: TRBV5-6; clone_size: NA; j_call: TRBJ1-4; d_call: TRBD1; cdr3_nt: TGTGCCAGCAGCTTGATAAAGGGACAGGGGAGTGAAAAACTGTTTTTT; cdr3_aa: CASSLIKGQGSEKLFF
v_call: TRBV4-1; clone_size: few; j_call: TRBJ1-5; d_call: TRBD1; cdr3_nt: TGCGCCAGCAGCCTAGACAGGGGAGTAAAAGGCAATCAGCCCCAGCATTTT; cdr3_aa: CASSLDRGVKGNQPQHF
v_call: TRBV4-1; clone_size: NA; j_call: TRBJ2-1; d_call: NA; cdr3_nt: TGCGCCAGCAGCTCGGGAGATCTAGAGTTCTTC; cdr3_aa: CASSSGDLEFF
v_call: TRBV9; clone_size: NA; j_call: TRBJ2-1; d_call: NA; cdr3_nt: TGTGCCAGCAGCGTAGTAAACAGGATCGGAGGGGCTAGCTCCTACAATGAGCAGTTCTTC; cdr3_aa: CASSVVNRIGGASSYNEQFF
v_call: TRBV10-3; clone_size: NA; j_call: TRBJ1-6; d_call: TRBD1; cdr3_nt: TGTGCCATCAGTGAGGGACAGGGAGGTAATTCACCCCTCCACTTT; cdr3_aa: CAISEGQGGNSPLHF
v_call: TRBV7-8; clone_size: NA; j_call: TRBJ1-2; d_call: NA; cdr3_nt: TGTGCCAGCAGCCGGGGGCGCAGGTATGGCTACACCTTC; cdr3_aa: CASSRGRRYGYTF
v_call: TRBV3-1/TRBV3-2; clone_size: NA; j_call: TRBJ1-3; d_call: NA; cdr3_nt: TGTGCCAGCAGCCAATCGGCAGGAGTTTCTGGAAACACCATATATTTT; cdr3_aa: CASSQSAGVSGNTIYF